The TCR beta chain under discussion was sequenced for a study of blood T cells in healthy people across ages. A second PCR of 7 to 11 cycles used a sample-barcoded 5' primer and a J-beta primer mix. Each CDR3 protein gets one entry after TCRdb re-called the 5' RACE reads with MiXCR. The data contain 1,800,000 or so distinct CDR3 sequences, 35% to 50% of them seen just once; the ten biggest clones take up 23%. Trimming took off 8 bases at V and 5 bases at J, with 15 bases between the two ends. In germline, CDR1 is MNHEY, CDR2 SMNVEV (reference sequence). The CDR3 is 13 amino acids. The receptor's source is a human donor in good health. The genes are TRBV27 and TRBJ2-5; weak D call: TRBD2 (6 bases). The sample was blood. CDR3 in amino acids: CASSAGSRETQYF. CDR3 in DNA: TGTGCCAGCTCCGCGGGGAGTCGGGAGACCCAGTACTTC.